The 5 T cell receptor beta chains below were found in one sample sequenced in a study of read filtering for tumor transcriptome and immune sequencing. From roughly 390 ng of RNA, a library with molecular barcoded alpha/delta and beta/gamma adaptors was made. TCRdb independently ran MiXCR on the reads; one entry per CDR3 protein. The table shows about 35,000 distinct CDR3 sequences, with roughly an eighth occurring only once. Sequenced: a population of CD138-negative cells sorted from bone marrow. These receptors came from a donor over 35 with multiple myeloma.

This clonotype is labeled medium-sized. This chain links TRBV5-1 with TRBJ1-4, with a possible D match to TRBD1 (5 bases). In germline, CDR1 is SGHRS, CDR2 YFSETQ. This CDR3 region has 16 residues. V was shortened by 0 bases and J by 10 bases, with 19 bases between the two germline ends. CDR3 amino acids: CASSLEQPQGIGKLFF. CDR3 DNA: TGCGCCAGCAGCTTGGAGCAGCCTCAGGGAATTGGAAAACTGTTTTTT.

Ten or more counts support this clonotype. This chain links TRBV10-3 with TRBJ2-7, with D possibly being TRBD2 (5 bases). V dropped 2 bases and J dropped 0 bases, with 8 bases sitting between them. Germline V gene data show CDR1 as ENHRY and CDR2 as SYGVKD. The CDR3 length is 14 residues. The chain's CDR3 is CAISEPRDSYEQYF. The DNA of the CDR3 is TGTGCCATCAGTGAGCCCCGGGACTCCTACGAGCAGTACTTC.

This clonotype was detected many times. The chain employs TRBV4-1 and TRBJ2-2, with 11 bases lining up with TRBD2. The CDR3 extends over 15 amino acids. Per the germline V gene, CDR1 is MGHRA and CDR2 is YSYEKL. Trimming at V came to 3 bases and at J to 5 bases, leaving 2 bases not matched to a gene. CDR3 residues: CASSQGLAETGELFF. The CDR3 nucleotides are TGCGCCAGCAGCCAGGGACTAGCGGAGACCGGGGAGCTGTTTTTT.

This clonotype was detected ten times or more. The J gene is TRBJ1-1, the V gene TRBV3-1, with D possibly being TRBD1 (6 bases). Germline CDR1 is LGHDT and CDR2 is YNNKEL (reference sequence). V gave up 6 bases and J gave up 6 bases, with 11 bases separating them. This CDR3 has 12 amino acids. The CDR3 DNA reads as TGTGCCAGCAGGGGGGCGGAATCTGAAGCTTTCTTT. Translation: CASRGAESEAFF. Full variable domain (remainder filled in from reference TRBV3-1 and TRBJ1-1): DTAVSQTPKYLVTQMGNDKSIKCEQNLGHDTMYWYKQDSKKFLKIMFSYNNKELIINETVPNRFSPKSPDKAHLNLHINSLELGDSAVYFCASRGAESEAFFGQGTRLTVV.

This clonotype was seen at least ten times. The V gene is TRBV3-1, the J gene TRBJ2-1; TRBD2 matches 10 bases. V trimming: 6 bases; J trimming: 5 bases; junction bases outside the gene matches: 13. Germline-derived CDR1 and CDR2 are LGHDT and YNNKEL (reference sequence). This CDR3 has 17 amino acids. CDR3 amino acids: CASSPRSLAGFNNEQFF. CDR3 DNA: TGTGCCAGCAGTCCAAGATCACTAGCGGGATTTAACAATGAGCAGTTCTTC.